A selection of T cell receptor beta chains follows, all from one sample in a study of T cell clones after liver transplantation. Produced via immunoSEQ multiplex PCR; TCRdb's table is partial and in-frame only. This sample has under 20,000 clones; over 75% occur once, and the top ten carry 13%. The specimen comprised CD8+ T cells from blood, sampled 45 to 46 months after liver transplant. The origin of the receptors is a human patient who received a liver transplant. The T cells may partly be graft donor cells. Each CDR3 is given with its conserved first and last residue. The D gene is left open where the match is weak. Part of the rows lack a size; the others show once, few, many or a class for expanded clones.

j_gene	d_gene	v_gene	abundance	CDR3nt	CDR3aa
TRBJ2-5	TRBD2	TRBV9	-	TGTGCCAGCAGCGTAGGAGGGAGGGGCAGCTTCCAAGAGACCCAGTACTTC	CASSVGGRGSFQETQYF
TRBJ2-1	-	TRBV7-9	-	TGTGCCAGCAGCTTGGCCCCCTCCAGCGAGGGTGAGCAGTTCTTC	CASSLAPSSEGEQFF
TRBJ2-2	-	TRBV4-3	-	TGCGCCAGCAGCCCGACTGAGGGTCACACCGGGGAGCTGTTTTTT	CASSPTEGHTGELFF
TRBJ2-1	TRBD2	TRBV7-2	-	TGTGCCAGCAGCTTAGTCCCTAGCGGGAGGTACAATGAGCAGTTCTTC	CASSLVPSGRYNEQFF
TRBJ1-4	TRBD1	TRBV4-1	-	TGCGCCAGCAGCCAGGATACCGGGACAGGGGGCGAAAAACTGTTTTTT	CASSQDTGTGGEKLFF
TRBJ2-1	-	TRBV21-1	-	TGTGCCAGCAGAGGGAGGCTAGCTACACCATCCGACAATGAGCAGTTCTTC	CASRGRLATPSDNEQFF
TRBJ1-4	-	TRBV19	-	TGTGCCAGTACCTCCCGGGGCCATGAAAAACTGTTTTTT	CASTSRGHEKLFF
TRBJ1-2	TRBD1	TRBV7-6	-	TGTGCCAGCAGCTCCGGACAGGGGGACTATGGCTACACCTTC	CASSSGQGDYGYTF
TRBJ1-3	-	TRBV7-8	-	TGTGCCAGCAGCCGAACACCCCGGGGACAAGGGGCTGGAAACACCATATATTTT	CASSRTPRGQGAGNTIYF
TRBJ1-2	TRBD1	TRBV10-3	-	TGTGCCATCAGTGGGGGGACAGGGTCGGAATGGCTTCGTGGCTACACCTTC	CAISGGTGSEWLRGYTF
TRBJ1-5	-	TRBV19	-	TGTGCCAGTAGTATAGACCTGGGATCGGACTCCCGGAATTTT	CASSIDLGSDSRNF
TRBJ2-7	-	TRBV27	-	TGTGCCAGCAGTTTAGCGAGCTCCTACGAGCAGTACTTC	CASSLASSYEQYF
TRBJ2-7	-	TRBV6-6	-	TGTGCCAGCAGTTACTCGGGAAGGGACTACGAGCAGTACTTC	CASSYSGRDYEQYF
TRBJ1-1	-	TRBV29-1	-	TGCAGCGCCCCCAGCGGCACTGAAGCTTTCTTT	CSAPSGTEAFF
TRBJ1-2	-	TRBV6-6	once	TGTGCCAGCAGTTCGGCCGGGGGGCAATGGGATAATGGCTACACCTTC	CASSSAGGQWDNGYTF